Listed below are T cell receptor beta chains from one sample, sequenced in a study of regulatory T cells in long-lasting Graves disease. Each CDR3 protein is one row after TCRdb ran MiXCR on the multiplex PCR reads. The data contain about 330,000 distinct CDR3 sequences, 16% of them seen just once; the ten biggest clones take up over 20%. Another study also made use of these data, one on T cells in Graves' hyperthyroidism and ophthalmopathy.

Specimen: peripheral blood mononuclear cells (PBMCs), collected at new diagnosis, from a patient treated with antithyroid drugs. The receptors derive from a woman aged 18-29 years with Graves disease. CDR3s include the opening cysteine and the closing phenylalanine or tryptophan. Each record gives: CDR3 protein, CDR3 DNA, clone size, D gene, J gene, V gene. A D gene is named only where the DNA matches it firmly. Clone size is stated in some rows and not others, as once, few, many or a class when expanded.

cdr3_aa: CASSLEDQDEKLFF
cdr3_nt: TGTGCCAGCAGCTTAGAAGACCAAGATGAAAAACTGTTTTTT
clone_size: -
d_call: -
j_call: TRBJ1-4
v_call: TRBV7-2

cdr3_aa: CASSQEEIGAYEQYF
cdr3_nt: TGCGCCAGCAGCCAAGAGGAGATAGGGGCCTACGAGCAGTACTTC
clone_size: many
d_call: -
j_call: TRBJ2-7
v_call: TRBV4-1

cdr3_aa: CASSGGAGGPVEQFF
cdr3_nt: TGTGCCAGCAGTGGCGGTGCGGGAGGGCCCGTTGAGCAGTTCTTC
clone_size: -
d_call: TRBD2
j_call: TRBJ2-1
v_call: TRBV6-1

cdr3_aa: CASSLEYIGHPRPDSSGANVLTF
cdr3_nt: TGTGCCAGCAGCTTAGAATATATAGGTCACCCAAGGCCGGATAGCTCTGGGGCCAACGTCCTGACTTTC
clone_size: many
d_call: -
j_call: TRBJ2-6
v_call: TRBV7-9

cdr3_aa: CATSDVGASYNEQFF
cdr3_nt: TGTGCCACCAGTGATGTGGGTGCCTCCTACAATGAGCAGTTCTTC
clone_size: many
d_call: -
j_call: TRBJ2-1
v_call: TRBV24-1

cdr3_aa: CASSFRTSVNTGELFF
cdr3_nt: TGCGCCAGCAGCTTCCGGACTAGCGTGAACACCGGGGAGCTGTTTTTT
clone_size: many
d_call: TRBD2
j_call: TRBJ2-2
v_call: TRBV5-1

cdr3_aa: CASSQETSGGAPTGELFF
cdr3_nt: TGCGCCAGCAGCCAAGAAACTAGCGGGGGGGCCCCCACCGGGGAGCTGTTTTTT
clone_size: once
d_call: TRBD2
j_call: TRBJ2-2
v_call: TRBV4-1

cdr3_aa: CASSEGNVRFF
cdr3_nt: TGTGCCAGCAGTGAGGGAAATGTACGGTTCTTC
clone_size: few
d_call: -
j_call: TRBJ2-1
v_call: TRBV2

cdr3_aa: CASSDTGAGNTEAFF
cdr3_nt: TGCGCCAGCAGTGATACAGGGGCTGGGAACACTGAAGCTTTCTTT
clone_size: many
d_call: TRBD1
j_call: TRBJ1-1
v_call: TRBV10-2

cdr3_aa: CASSARAGAGNQPQHF
cdr3_nt: TGTGCCAGCAGTGCGCGAGCGGGGGCTGGCAATCAGCCCCAGCATTTT
clone_size: many
d_call: -
j_call: TRBJ1-5
v_call: TRBV28

cdr3_aa: CASSIQGQGDTQYF
cdr3_nt: TGTGCCAGCAGTATACAGGGACAGGGGGATACGCAGTATTTT
clone_size: many
d_call: TRBD1
j_call: TRBJ2-3
v_call: TRBV2

cdr3_aa: CASSQELRGPSYEQYF
cdr3_nt: TGCGCCAGCAGCCAAGAGTTGCGGGGGCCCTCCTACGAGCAGTACTTC
clone_size: -
d_call: -
j_call: TRBJ2-7
v_call: TRBV4-1

cdr3_aa: CASRTGNAGELFF
cdr3_nt: TGTGCCAGTCGGACAGGGAACGCCGGGGAGCTGTTTTTT
clone_size: few
d_call: TRBD1
j_call: TRBJ2-2
v_call: TRBV14